A single sample is the source of the 21 T cell receptor beta chains below, sequenced in a study of CD4 T cells in relation to SARS-CoV-2 and coronaviruses. No antigen has been identified for these receptors. Generated by immunoSEQ multiplex PCR, the TCRdb table keeps only in-frame clones and is missing some. The sample gives under 25,000 clones, around three quarters of which show up once; 11% to 15% is in the top ten. Unexposed donor CD4+ T cells date from about 2011-2018, before the COVID-19 pandemic. After 10 to 11 days of culture, CD4+ T cells were isolated. Sequenced: CD4+ T cells from PBMCs, cultured in vitro. These receptors were obtained from a human donor in good health.

This chain connects TRBV6-6 to TRBJ1-2, with 7 nucleotides matching TRBD1. The CDR3 sequence is 12 residues long. V was clipped by 6 bases and J by 2 bases; unmatched bases: 0. Per the germline V gene, CDR1 is MNHNY and CDR2 is SVGAGI (reference sequence). CDR3 DNA: TGTGCCAGCAGGGGACAGAACTATGGCTACACCTTC. It translates to CASRGQNYGYTF.

The chain links TRBV11-1 to TRBJ1-1; perhaps TRBD1 as D (6 bases). The germline V gene has CDR1 SGHAT and CDR2 FQDESV (reference sequence). Trimming removed 5 bases from V and 5 bases from J, with 12 bases in between. The CDR3 sequence is 13 residues long. The CDR3 here is CASSPYRETEAFF. CDR3 coding DNA: TGTGCCAGCAGCCCATACAGGGAAACTGAAGCTTTCTTT.

The chain links TRBV11-2 to TRBJ2-2; D not certain. The V gene lost 0 bases and the J gene lost 7 bases, with 15 bases spanning the gap. This CDR3 comprises 16 residues. The germline V gene has CDR1 SGHAT and CDR2 FQNNGV. CDR3 nucleotide sequence: TGTGCCAGCAGCTTAGATCGGGCAGGAGTAAGCGGGGAGCTGTTTTTT. Residues: CASSLDRAGVSGELFF.

The chain recombines TRBV27 with TRBJ1-4, with 9 bases lining up with TRBD1. This CDR3 is built from 15 residues. Germline V lookup: CDR1 MNHEY, CDR2 SMNVEV (reference sequence). V trimming: 5 bases; J trimming: 7 bases; junction bases outside the gene matches: 8. CDR3 region: CASSLLTGGIEKLFF. As DNA, the CDR3 is TGTGCCAGCAGTCTACTGACAGGGGGTATTGAAAAACTGTTTTTT.

This clone has a single count. This chain uses TRBV6-5 with TRBJ2-1; D gene uncertain. Trimming pared 7 bases from V and 0 bases from J, leaving 7 bases between. Germline CDR1 and CDR2: MNHEY and SVGAGI. This CDR3 spans 13 amino acids. CDR3 residues: CASTTVSYNEQFF. DNA for the CDR3: TGTGCCAGCACCACAGTCTCCTACAATGAGCAGTTCTTC.

The rearrangement links TRBV7-3 to TRBJ1-6; tentative D call: TRBD1 (5 bases). Deletions cut 8 bases from V and 6 bases from J, with 11 bases between. Germline lookup yields CDR1 SGHTA and CDR2 FQGTGA. This CDR3 region has 13 residues. CDR3 nucleotide sequence: TGTGCCAGCGCCGGGACCAGTAATTCACCCCTCCACTTT. It is translated as CASAGTSNSPLHF.

In this sample, this clone turned up a few times. The chain links TRBV7-7 to TRBJ1-2; tentatively, D is TRBD1 (6 bases). The V and J ends lost 5 bases and 1 base respectively, with 17 bases between them. The germline V gene encodes CDR1 SSHAT and CDR2 FNYEAQ (reference sequence). This CDR3 is 16 amino acids long. The CDR3 DNA sequence: TGTGCCAGCAGCCGAGGGGGTGTGAGGGTTAACTATGGCTACACCTTC. It translates to CASSRGGVRVNYGYTF.

The chain links TRBV7-9 to TRBJ1-3; D is ambiguous. CDR3 length equals 14 residues. Germline lookup yields CDR1 SEHNR and CDR2 FQNEAQ (reference sequence). The V end lost 2 bases, the J end lost 4 bases, and 9 bases lay between the germline ends. DNA for the CDR3: TGTGCCAGCAGCTTATCAATTGGGGGAAACACCATATATTTT. Its translation: CASSLSIGGNTIYF. The full variable domain, its missing parts supplied by reference TRBV7-9 and TRBJ1-3, is DTGVSQNPRHKITKRGQNVTFRCDPISEHNRLYWYRQTLGQGPEFLTYFQNEAQLEKSRLLSDRFSAERPKGSFSTLEIQRTEQGDSAMYLCASSLSIGGNTIYFGEGSWLTVV.

V gene TRBV5-1 combines with J gene TRBJ2-1, with 9 bases that match TRBD2. The length of the CDR3 is 15 residues. Germline V lookup: CDR1 SGHRS, CDR2 YFSETQ. V was pared by 4 bases and J by 10 bases, with 12 bases of the junction left unmatched. The DNA of the CDR3 is TGCGCCAGCAGCCAGGATCGTCTAGCGGGAAACGAGCAGTTCTTC. It is translated as CASSQDRLAGNEQFF. Filled out from reference TRBV5-1 and TRBJ2-1, the complete variable domain reads KAGVTQTPRYLIKTRGQQVTLSCSPISGHRSVSWYQQTPGQGLQFLFEYFSETQRNKGNFPGRFSGRQFSNSRSEMNVSTLELGDSALYLCASSQDRLAGNEQFFGPGTRLTVL.

This chain uses TRBV18 with TRBJ2-7; maybe TRBD2 (5 bases). CDR1 is KGHSH and CDR2 is LQKENI in the germline V gene. V lost 3 bases, J lost 5 bases, and 8 bases lay in between. The CDR3 is 12 residues long. The DNA of the CDR3 is TGTGCCAGCTCACCTCAGCGGAACGAGCAGTACTTC. Protein product: CASSPQRNEQYF. Combining the CDR3 with reference TRBV18 and TRBJ2-7 gives the whole variable domain NAGVMQNPRHLVRRRGQEARLRCSPMKGHSHVYWYRQLPEEGLKFMVYLQKENIIDESGMPKERFSAEFPKEGPSILRIQQVVRGDSAAYFCASSPQRNEQYFGPGTRLTVT.

The chain combines TRBV18 with TRBJ2-2; D not certain. Germline lookup yields CDR1 KGHSH and CDR2 LQKENI. V lost 1 base to trimming and J lost 6 bases, with 3 bases between them. The CDR3 has 12 residues. The CDR3 loop is CASSPLAGELFF. The CDR3 DNA reads as TGTGCCAGCTCACCACTCGCCGGGGAGCTGTTTTTT.

The rearrangement joins TRBV28 to TRBJ2-7, with 8 nucleotides matching TRBD1. This CDR3 region has 14 residues. Trimming removed 5 bases from V and 6 bases from J; junction bases left unmatched: 9. Germline loops: CDR1 MDHEN, CDR2 SYDVKM. CDR3 sequence: CASSLTGVGLEQYF. DNA for the CDR3: TGTGCCAGCAGTCTGACAGGGGTTGGCCTCGAGCAGTACTTC.

The V call is TRBV3-1 (or the pseudogene TRBV3-2), the J call TRBJ2-1, with TRBD2 matching over 14 bases. The length of the CDR3 is 17 residues. CDR1 is LGHDT and CDR2 is YNNKEL in the germline V gene (reference sequence). J lost 4 bases, V lost 4 bases, and 6 bases had no gene match. The DNA of the CDR3 is TGTGCCAGCAGCCGGGGACTAGCGGGAGTTGGGTACAATGAGCAGTTCTTC. Amino acids: CASSRGLAGVGYNEQFF.

The V gene is TRBV2, the J gene TRBJ2-1, with no clear D. Germline CDR1 SNHLY, CDR2 FYNNEI. V shed 3 bases and J shed 4 bases, with 7 bases lying between them. The CDR3 spans 13 residues. The CDR3, as DNA: TGTGCCAGCAGTGAGGAACTTTACAATGAGCAGTTCTTC. Protein product: CASSEELYNEQFF.

The V gene is TRBV11-1, the J gene TRBJ1-1; D uncertain. V gave up 5 bases and J gave up 6 bases, with 7 bases separating them. Germline loops: CDR1 SGHAT, CDR2 FQDESV (reference sequence). The CDR3 covers 11 residues. The CDR3 is CASSRGAEAFF. In DNA form, the CDR3 reads TGTGCCAGCAGCCGAGGAGCTGAAGCTTTCTTT. Full variable domain (remainder filled in from reference TRBV11-1 and TRBJ1-1): EAEVAQSPRYKITEKSQAVAFWCDPISGHATLYWYRQILGQGPELLVQFQDESVVDDSQLPKDRFSAERLKGVDSTLKIQPAELGDSAMYLCASSRGAEAFFGQGTRLTVV.

The chain links TRBV11-2 to TRBJ2-7; D perhaps matches TRBD2 (6 bases). CDR1 and CDR2 (germline): SGHAT, FQNNGV. Trimming took off 1 base at V and 3 bases at J, with 16 bases between the two ends. The CDR3 is 16 residues long. As DNA, the CDR3 is TGTGCCAGCAGCTTAGTTCCGGGGGTTACCCTCTACGAGCAGTACTTC. Translation: CASSLVPGVTLYEQYF.

CDR3 sequence (DNA): TGTGCCAGCAGTTTAGGGGGACACGAGGACGAGCAGTACTTC. It is translated as CASSLGGHEDEQYF. The V gene is TRBV28, the J gene TRBJ2-7; TRBD1 might be the D (6 bases). The germline CDR1 and CDR2 sequences are MDHEN and SYDVKM. The CDR3 sequence is 14 residues long. Trimming removed 2 bases from V and 5 bases from J, with 13 bases in between.

The genes are TRBV28 and TRBJ1-2; D not resolved. Trimming shortened V by 2 bases and J by 0 bases, and 16 bases separated the two germline ends. Germline CDR1 and CDR2: MDHEN and SYDVKM. The CDR3 is made up of 17 amino acids. The CDR3: CASSLGAGVTSNYGYTF. The CDR3 DNA is TGTGCCAGCAGTTTAGGAGCGGGCGTGACTTCTAACTATGGCTACACCTTC.

This chain uses TRBV6-5 with TRBJ1-5; 9 bases fit TRBD1. Losses at the gene ends were 6 bases for V and 4 bases for J; bases not matched to a gene: 7. The germline V gene has CDR1 MNHEY and CDR2 SVGAGI. The CDR3 loop spans 15 amino acids. The CDR3: CASRTGTGHNQPQHF. CDR3 nucleotides: TGTGCCAGCAGAACCGGGACAGGGCATAATCAGCCCCAGCATTTT.

The gene calls are TRBV6-2 or TRBV6-3 and TRBJ1-1; a weak D match, TRBD1 (6 bases). The V gene lost 4 bases and the J gene lost 1 base, with 19 bases spanning the gap. Germline values: CDR1 MNHEY, CDR2 SVGEGT. This CDR3 has 17 amino acids. The CDR3 DNA sequence: TGTGCCAGCAGTTTGGGCAGGGGATATGGAACGAACACTGAAGCTTTCTTT. Its protein product is CASSLGRGYGTNTEAFF.

The V call is TRBV6-6, the J call TRBJ2-5; a weak D match, TRBD1 (5 bases). Germline V gene sequence: CDR1 MNHNY, CDR2 SVGAGI (reference sequence). This CDR3 is 17 amino acids long. V dropped 5 bases and J dropped 6 bases, with 25 bases sitting between them. The CDR3 sequence is CASSPPPGRGIGKTQYF. For the CDR3, the DNA is TGTGCCAGCAGTCCCCCCCCCGGTAGGGGAATAGGGAAGACCCAGTACTTC.